This T cell receptor beta chain was recorded in a study of blood T cell repertoires in COVID-19. Individuals drawn from 24 US areas were roughly 18 to 100 years old. Recovery meant two consecutive negative NP/OP PCR tests, professional clearance, or resolved symptoms. The assay was immunoSEQ multiplex PCR, and TCRdb's table has in-frame clones only and misses some. The data show roughly 260,000 clones, 85% to 95% seen once. V was pared by 4 bases and J by 8 bases, with 14 bases between. The CDR3 runs to 14 residues. Germline-derived CDR1 and CDR2 are LNHDA and SQIVND (reference sequence). The material sequenced was PBMCs or T cells enriched from blood (not recorded which). V gene TRBV19 combines with J gene TRBJ1-4, with a weak D call TRBD1 (5 bases). The receptor was isolated from a woman younger than 35 who had recovered from COVID-19. As DNA, the CDR3 is TGTGCCAGTAGTACCGGGGGGACTTTCGAAAAACTGTTTTTT. This sequence encodes CASSTGGTFEKLFF. Supplemented by reference TRBV19 and TRBJ1-4, the full variable domain reads DGGITQSPKYLFRKEGQNVTLSCEQNLNHDAMYWYRQDPGQGLRLIYYSQIVNDFQKGDIAEGYSVSREKKESFPLTVTSAQKNPTAFYLCASSTGGTFEKLFFGSGTQLSVL.